These T cell receptor beta chains were read from a single sample in a study of blood T cell repertoires in COVID-19. Libraries were prepared by immunoSEQ multiplex PCR; TCRdb keeps only in-frame clonotypes and omits some of them. The data contain 30,000 to 40,000 clones, 83% of them seen just once; the ten biggest clones take up about 3.3%. The source material was peripheral blood. Receptors were obtained from a man aged 50-59 years with acute or convalescent COVID-19. CDR3s include the opening cysteine and the closing phenylalanine or tryptophan. A D gene is named only where the DNA matches it firmly. Some rows mark clone size as missing; the rest say once, few, many or name a class of expanded clone.

clone_size	v_call	j_call	d_call	cdr3_aa	cdr3_nt
.	TRBV4-2	TRBJ1-2	.	CASSQEVEDYGYTF	TGTGCCAGCAGCCAAGAGGTAGAGGACTATGGCTACACCTTC
.	TRBV7-2	TRBJ1-6	.	CASSLWGPGNSPLHF	TGTGCCAGCAGCTTGTGGGGGCCCGGTAATTCACCCCTCCACTTT
.	TRBV28	TRBJ2-2	.	CASSIDTSTGGELFF	TGTGCCAGCAGTATAGATACCTCGACTGGTGGGGAGCTGTTTTTT
.	TRBV6-1	TRBJ1-1	.	CASSPGTRNTEAFF	TGTGCCAGCAGTCCAGGAACCAGGAATACTGAAGCTTTCTTT
.	TRBV3-1/TRBV3-2	TRBJ2-1	.	CASSRGREQFF	TGTGCCAGCAGCCGAGGAAGGGAGCAGTTCTTC
.	TRBV3-1/TRBV3-2	TRBJ1-1	.	CASSQDPGANTEAFF	TGTGCCAGCAGCCAAGATCCAGGGGCGAACACTGAAGCTTTCTTT
.	TRBV4-2	TRBJ2-2	TRBD1	CASSQERALPGQTTNTGELFF	TGTGCCAGCAGCCAAGAAAGGGCCCTCCCGGGACAGACCACGAACACCGGGGAGCTGTTTTTT
.	TRBV27	TRBJ2-1	TRBD2	CASSLPQTSERYNEQFF	TGTGCCAGCAGTTTACCCCAGACTAGCGAAAGATACAATGAGCAGTTCTTC
.	TRBV24-1	TRBJ1-2	.	CATSGGGYGYTF	TGTGCCACCAGTGGAGGAGGATATGGCTACACCTTC
few	TRBV18	TRBJ2-3	.	CASSPSERRTDTQYF	TGTGCCAGCTCACCAAGTGAGCGGAGGACAGATACGCAGTATTTT
.	TRBV24-1	TRBJ2-3	TRBD2	CATSDIAGVSTDTQYF	TGTGCCACCAGTGATATAGCGGGAGTGAGCACAGATACGCAGTATTTT